What follows are 7 T cell receptor beta chains derived from one specimen sequenced in a study of T cells in Graves' hyperthyroidism and ophthalmopathy. Regions amplified from RNA transcripts were the TCR beta CDR3 regions. TCR CDR3 regions were first amplified by RT-PCR with HTBI primers. TCRdb used MiXCR to reprocess the multiplex PCR reads, holding one entry per CDR3 protein. The sample carries 660,000 or so distinct CDR3 sequences, about 20% recorded once. The sample consisted of blood. The receptors stem from a man in his thirties or forties with Graves' ophthalmopathy.

The CDR3 DNA is TGTGCCAGCAGCGTAGAACTAGCGGGAGCCGGCACCGGGGAGCTGTTTTTT. It is translated as CASSVELAGAGTGELFF. The J gene is TRBJ2-2, the V gene TRBV9; 11 nucleotides agree with TRBD2. Germline V gives CDR1 SGDLS, CDR2 YYNGEE. Germline trimming cut 0 bases from V and 4 bases from J; bases unmatched to any gene: 5. CDR3 size: 17 residues.

At least ten counts were recorded for this clonotype. The chain carries TRBV28 and TRBJ2-7; D not resolved. Germline V gene data show CDR1 as MDHEN and CDR2 as SYDVKM. The CDR3 runs to 15 residues. V lost 4 bases, J lost 2 bases, and 15 bases lay in between. CDR3 amino acids: CASSSPGGRPYEQYF. The CDR3 DNA reads TGTGCCAGCAGTTCGCCCGGCGGACGGCCCTACGAGCAGTACTTC.

The chain recombines TRBV20-1 with TRBJ1-2; 10 positions match TRBD1. Germline V gene sequence: CDR1 DFQATT, CDR2 SNEGSKA (reference sequence). CDR3 length: 17 amino acids. Unmatched junction bases numbered 17, after V lost 6 bases and J lost 4 bases. This CDR3 is CSAQSLSGTGELYGYTF. The DNA for the CDR3 is TGCAGTGCCCAAAGCCTTTCCGGGACAGGGGAACTCTATGGCTACACCTTC.

The chain links TRBV2 to TRBJ2-7; D gene uncertain. The CDR3 is 14 residues long. V was pared by 6 bases and J by 0 bases, with 12 bases between. CDR1 and CDR2 from the germline V gene are SNHLY and FYNNEI. CDR3 in amino acids: CASRVGIGSYEQYF. The CDR3 DNA is TGTGCCAGCAGGGTGGGGATAGGCTCCTACGAGCAGTACTTC.

In DNA, the CDR3 is TGTGCCAGCAGCCAAGATCGGACTAGTCGGGAGACCCAGTACTTC. This sequence encodes CASSQDRTSRETQYF. V is TRBV4-2 and J is TRBJ2-5, with 7 bases lining up with TRBD2. Looked up from germline, CDR1 is LGHNA and CDR2 is YNFKEQ. CDR3 length: 15 amino acids. Trimming removed 0 bases from V and 5 bases from J; junction bases left unmatched: 6.

This rearrangement joins TRBV11-2 to TRBJ2-1, with TRBD2 identical over 11 bases. Germline CDR1 SGHAT, CDR2 FQNNGV. After removal of 3 bases from V and 5 bases from J, the junction contained 9 bases not matched to a gene. The CDR3 spans 17 residues. Written as DNA, the CDR3 is TGTGCCAGCAGCTTCTTTTCCGGGACTAGCGGAAACAATGAGCAGTTCTTC. Translated, it gives CASSFFSGTSGNNEQFF.

The CDR3 coding sequence is TGTGCCAGCAAACCCGGGACTAGCTCACTACCACGTCGCCAAGAGACCCAGTACTTC. It codes for CASKPGTSSLPRRQETQYF. V is TRBV6-1 and J is TRBJ2-5, with 9 bases fitting TRBD2. This CDR3 is built from 19 residues. With V trimmed by 7 bases and J by 1 base, 19 bases remained unmatched. Germline V gene data show CDR1 as MNHNS and CDR2 as SASEGT.